What follows describes a single T cell receptor (beta chain). These data come from a study of blood T cell repertoires in COVID-19. Study-wide context: T cells, B-cell-depleted T cells, or PBMCs provided the cDNA or gDNA that served as material.

CDR1 and CDR2 (germline): MRHNA, SNTAGT. The CDR3 is 14 residues long. V gave up 4 bases and J gave up 4 bases, with 13 bases separating them. Authors' analysis steps: By means of reference gene primer amplification, nucleated cell counts were estimated. TCRdb's copy holds only in-frame clones and misses some; the assay was immunoSEQ multiplex PCR. That table furnishes V, J and clone size, whereas the DNA furnished D and trimming. The sample shows approximately 45,000 clones, around four fifths of them seen only once. The sequenced material came from peripheral blood. This receptor was obtained from a woman over 75 with acute or convalescent COVID-19. The chain has TRBV6-4 and TRBJ1-2; possible D gene TRBD1, 6 bases. The CDR3 protein is CASSATGQLYGYTF. CDR3 DNA: TGTGCCAGCAGTGCCACCGGACAGCTCTATGGCTACACCTTC.